One sample yielded the 23 T cell receptor beta chains listed below, sequenced in a study of glioma-infiltrating T cells after dendritic cell vaccination. The repertoire was sequenced with immunoSEQ multiplex PCR; TCRdb's copy has only in-frame clones and lacks some. This sample has about 100,000 clones, with 79% found just once. The sequenced sample was blood, obtained before dendritic cell vaccination. These receptors were taken from a human donor with glioblastoma.

The V gene is TRBV5-1, the J gene TRBJ1-4, with 10 bases matching TRBD1. The CDR3 is made up of 16 amino acids. Per the germline V gene, CDR1 is SGHRS and CDR2 is YFSETQ. V was pared by 3 bases and J by 6 bases, with 8 bases of the junction left unmatched. This CDR3 reads CASSWTGGSGDEKLFF. CDR3 nucleotides: TGCGCCAGCAGCTGGACAGGGGGAAGTGGGGATGAAAAACTGTTTTTT.

This chain joins TRBV6-6 and TRBJ1-1; weak D call: TRBD1 (6 bases). Germline values: CDR1 MNHNY, CDR2 SVGAGI (reference sequence). The V end lost 4 bases, the J end lost 0 bases, and 6 bases lay between the germline ends. CDR3 length equals 13 residues. Here the CDR3 reads CASSWTVNTEAFF. The DNA of the CDR3 is TGTGCCAGCAGTTGGACAGTGAACACTGAAGCTTTCTTT.

The chain recombines TRBV28 with TRBJ1-2; 9 bases map to TRBD1. Trimming cost V 6 bases and J 5 bases; bases outside gene matches: 4. The CDR3 has 13 residues. Germline V CDR1 and CDR2: MDHEN, SYDVKM. For the CDR3, the DNA is TGTGCCAGCAGGTCCGGGACAGGGTATGGCTACACCTTC. This codes for CASRSGTGYGYTF.

V and J are TRBV7-8 and TRBJ1-4; no clear D. Trimming took off 6 bases at V and 3 bases at J, with 11 bases between the two ends. The germline gives CDR1 SGHVS, CDR2 FQNEAQ. The CDR3 sequence is 14 residues long. CDR3 sequence (DNA): TGTGCCAGCAGGTCCCGGGATCCTAATGAAAAACTGTTTTTT. Its translation is CASRSRDPNEKLFF.

The chain recombines TRBV2 with TRBJ2-1; 10 bases map to TRBD2. CDR1 and CDR2 (germline): SNHLY, FYNNEI. This CDR3 comprises 15 residues. V shed 11 bases and J 0 bases; nucleotides not matched to a gene: 7. The DNA of the CDR3 is TGTGCCTGGGCTAGCGGGGGTCGCTCCTACAATGAGCAGTTCTTC. This encodes CAWASGGRSYNEQFF.

V gene TRBV28 combines with J gene TRBJ1-2; TRBD1 is a possible D gene (5 bases). This CDR3 spans 13 amino acids. Trimming took 7 bases from V and 2 from J, leaving 11 bases between them. Germline V gives CDR1 MDHEN, CDR2 SYDVKM. CDR3 DNA sequence: TGTGCCAGCAAAAGGGACTCAAACTATGGCTACACCTTC. It codes for CASKRDSNYGYTF.

This clone has only one observation. V and J are TRBV5-6 and TRBJ2-2, with 7 bases that match TRBD1. CDR3 length: 15 residues. The V gene's germline CDR1 is SGHDT and CDR2 YYEEEE. Trimming cost V 4 bases and J 5 bases; bases outside gene matches: 8. CDR3 in DNA: TGTGCCAGCAGCCCCTTAGGGGGCACGACCGGGGAGCTGTTTTTT. It encodes CASSPLGGTTGELFF.

This clone was found a few times. The genes are TRBV6-1 and TRBJ2-2, with a weak D call TRBD1 (6 bases). This CDR3 comprises 15 residues. Germline CDR1 MNHNS, CDR2 SASEGT. V lost 2 bases, J lost 6 bases, and 13 bases lay in between. The CDR3 region has the DNA TGTGCCAGCAGTGAACAACAGGGTTTCCCCGGGGAGCTGTTTTTT. This codes for CASSEQQGFPGELFF.

CDR3 nucleotide sequence: TGTGCCAGCAGTGAGCACCAAGCTGAACTAGCGGGAAACGAGCAGTACTTC. Encoded protein: CASSEHQAELAGNEQYF. This sequence joins TRBV2 and TRBJ2-5; 10 bases line up with TRBD2. The J call is doubtful: the DNA matches TRBJ2-7 better. Germline CDR1 is SNHLY and CDR2 is FYNNEI. CDR3 size: 17 residues.

The chain joins TRBV5-1 to TRBJ1-1, with 8 positions matching TRBD1. Germline lookup yields CDR1 SGHRS and CDR2 YFSETQ. The CDR3 totals 15 residues. V dropped 4 bases and J dropped 7; count of bases not matched to a gene: 12. The CDR3 sequence: CASSNSQGAPNEAFF. The DNA for the CDR3 is TGCGCCAGCAGCAATTCGCAGGGGGCGCCGAATGAAGCTTTCTTT.

The rearrangement uses TRBV10-3 and TRBJ2-3; possible D gene TRBD2, 6 bases. V lost 0 bases to trimming and J lost 3 bases, with 7 bases between them. This CDR3 is built from 14 residues. In germline, CDR1 is ENHRY, CDR2 SYGVKD. In DNA form, the CDR3 reads TGTGCCATCAGTGAGTCCGGGAGTACAGATACGCAGTATTTT. Its translation is CAISESGSTDTQYF.

The V gene is TRBV11-2, the J gene TRBJ2-2; D is uncertain. Trimming cost V 1 base and J 2 bases, with 5 bases left between them. The CDR3 sequence is 14 residues long. CDR1 is SGHAT and CDR2 is FQNNGV in the germline V gene. DNA for the CDR3: TGTGCCAGCAGCTTAGCCCTAAACACCGGGGAGCTGTTTTTT. Protein product: CASSLALNTGELFF.

The chain recombines TRBV5-1 with TRBJ2-2; D is uncertain. The V gene's germline CDR1 is SGHRS and CDR2 YFSETQ. The CDR3 runs 13 residues. V lost 3 bases and J lost 0, with 3 bases in between. CDR3 sequence reads: CASSSSNTGELFF. CDR3 coding DNA: TGCGCCAGCAGCTCGTCGAACACCGGGGAGCTGTTTTTT.

The chain uses TRBV14 and TRBJ1-1, with a weak D call TRBD1 (6 bases). The CDR3 has 13 residues. Germline lookup yields CDR1 SGHDN and CDR2 FVKESK. Trimming cost V 1 base and J 8 bases, with 11 bases left between them. As DNA, the CDR3 is TGTGCCAGCAGCCAAGGGTATGACAGGGAAGCTTTCTTT. This gives the protein CASSQGYDREAFF.

The V and J genes are TRBV5-1 and TRBJ1-4, with D perhaps matching TRBD1 (5 bases). The CDR3 runs 13 residues. Between the trimmed V and J ends, which lost 2 bases and 6 bases, there was a span of 8 bases. The V gene's germline CDR1 is SGHRS and CDR2 YFSETQ. DNA for the CDR3: TGCGCCAGCAGCTTTTCGGGGGATGAAAAACTGTTTTTT. This translates into CASSFSGDEKLFF.

This sequence joins TRBV7-9 and TRBJ1-2; 11 bases are shared with TRBD1. The CDR3 extends over 16 amino acids. V trimming: 1 base; J trimming: 8 bases; junction bases outside the gene matches: 9. CDR1 and CDR2 (germline): SEHNR, FQNEAQ (reference sequence). CDR3 in DNA: TGTGCCAGCAGCTTAGGAGGACAGGGGGCTATCCGGGGCTACACCTTC. Its translation: CASSLGGQGAIRGYTF.

The chain employs TRBV6-6 and TRBJ1-5; TRBD1 agrees at 7 bases. V dropped 7 bases and J dropped 4; count of bases not matched to a gene: 10. The germline V gene encodes CDR1 MNHNY and CDR2 SVGAGI (reference sequence). This CDR3 has 15 residues. This chain's CDR3 is CASNLWGQRNQPQHF. Written as DNA, the CDR3 is TGTGCCAGCAACTTATGGGGACAGCGTAATCAGCCCCAGCATTTT.

This chain links TRBV11-1 with TRBJ1-4; unclear D gene. CDR1 is SGHAT and CDR2 is FQDESV in the germline V gene (reference sequence). V lost 4 bases, J lost 5 bases, and 17 bases lay in between. CDR3 length equals 16 residues. CDR3 DNA: TGTGCCAGCAGCTCCATAACCGGACTCCCAAATGAAAAACTGTTTTTT. Amino acids: CASSSITGLPNEKLFF.

The rearrangement links TRBV27 to TRBJ2-1; a possible D gene is TRBD1 (5 bases). Trimming stripped 2 bases from V and 8 bases from J, with 10 bases between. The germline V gene has CDR1 MNHEY and CDR2 SMNVEV (reference sequence). The CDR3 contains 13 residues. The CDR3 protein is CASSLQGRDEQFF. The CDR3 nucleotides are TGTGCCAGCAGTTTACAGGGCAGAGATGAGCAGTTCTTC.

V gene TRBV19 combines with J gene TRBJ1-5; TRBD1 matches at 10 bases. J gave up 0 bases and V 5 bases, and 4 bases lay outside the gene matches. From germline, CDR1 is LNHDA and CDR2 SQIVND (reference sequence). This CDR3 spans 16 amino acids. CDR3 residues: CASSRQGASSNQPQHF. CDR3 DNA sequence: TGTGCCAGTAGTCGACAGGGGGCTTCTAGCAATCAGCCCCAGCATTTT.

The V gene is TRBV13, the J gene TRBJ2-1; maybe TRBD2 (6 bases). The CDR3 sequence is 16 residues long. Trimming took off 3 bases at V and 0 bases at J, with 12 bases between the two ends. The germline gives CDR1 PRHDT, CDR2 FYEKMQ (reference sequence). DNA for the CDR3: TGTGCCAGCAGCTTCCCCAGCGGGCCCTCCTACAATGAGCAGTTCTTC. Amino acids: CASSFPSGPSYNEQFF.

The chain is built from TRBV19 and TRBJ2-7; TRBD2 might be the D (5 bases). CDR3 length: 13 residues. V was cut by 4 bases and J by 4 bases, with 11 bases left in between. Germline CDR1 is LNHDA and CDR2 is SQIVND (reference sequence). Here the CDR3 DNA reads TGTGCCAGTAGTAGCCGGGAAGCTTACGAGCAGTACTTC. Residues: CASSSREAYEQYF.

The genes are TRBV14 and TRBJ2-3; weak D call: TRBD1 (6 bases). Trimming removed 0 bases at V and 1 base at J, with 11 bases between. This CDR3 is 16 amino acids long. Germline V lookup: CDR1 SGHDN, CDR2 FVKESK. The DNA for the CDR3 is TGTGCCAGCAGCCAAGATCTGGGGGCGGGCACAGATACGCAGTATTTT. It is translated as CASSQDLGAGTDTQYF.